This T cell receptor beta chain was identified in a study of blood T cell repertoires in COVID-19. Original handling: Reference gene primer amplification gave estimated nucleated cell counts. Some clones are missing from TCRdb's copy, which holds only in-frame ones; the method was immunoSEQ multiplex PCR. V and J calls and clone size are copied from that table; D and trimming were computed from the DNA. The sample holds roughly 250,000 clones; more than 85% are singletons and the top ten take about 1.6%. Germline-derived CDR1 and CDR2 are DFQATT and SNEGSKA (reference sequence). V shed 5 bases and J shed 6 bases, with 10 bases lying between them. The CDR3 is 11 amino acids. Individuals aged about 18 to 89 years were recruited from around 22 US areas.

The rearrangement joins TRBV20-1 to TRBJ1-1, with D possibly TRBD1 on 6 matching bases. This receptor was identified in a woman aged 45 to 65 who had recovered from COVID-19. The specimen sequenced was PBMCs or T cells enriched from blood (not recorded which). The CDR3 sequence is CSAVRTAEAFF. The CDR3 DNA is TGCAGTGCTGTAAGGACAGCTGAAGCTTTCTTT.